Sequencing of this T cell receptor beta chain was carried out in a study of T cell repertoires in cytomegalovirus infection. Study-wide context: From public TCR beta signatures came an indication of both CMV infection and matching HLA type. Study outcomes and limitations: HLA-C-restricted CMV-specific TCR beta clonotypes were dominant in the ex vivo response.

Germline assignment: CDR1 SGHRS and CDR2 YFSETQ. This CDR3 has 15 residues. Unmatched junction bases numbered 6, after V lost 4 bases and J lost 3 bases. For this clonotype: Its matching antigen is unknown.

TCRdb used MiXCR to reprocess the reads, holding one entry per CDR3 protein. This table has about half a million distinct CDR3 sequences, about 33% appearing once. Sequenced material: cultured PBMCs, taken from culture after CMV antigen stimulation. The rearrangement uses TRBV5-1 and TRBJ1-5; 8 bases line up with TRBD1. The clonotype was recovered from a human donor in good health (CMV status not recorded). Some clones in this sample may be carry-over from other donors' samples. The CDR3 DNA reads as TGCGCCAGCAGCGTGCAGGGGGCAACCAATCAGCCCCAGCATTTT. Protein: CASSVQGATNQPQHF.